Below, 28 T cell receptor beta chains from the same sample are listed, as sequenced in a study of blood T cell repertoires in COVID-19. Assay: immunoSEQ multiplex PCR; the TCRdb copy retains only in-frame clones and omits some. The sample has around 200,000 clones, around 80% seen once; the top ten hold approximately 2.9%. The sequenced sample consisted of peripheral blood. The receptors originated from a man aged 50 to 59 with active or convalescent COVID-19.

The CDR3 coding sequence is TGTGCCAGCTCACCACCGTACATACAAGATACGCAGTATTTT. This codes for CASSPPYIQDTQYF. The chain employs TRBV18 and TRBJ2-3; D remains unclear. The germline CDR1 and CDR2 sequences are KGHSH and LQKENI. V gave up 0 bases and J gave up 5 bases, with 9 bases separating them. The CDR3 is 14 amino acids. The whole variable domain, remainder taken from reference TRBV18 and TRBJ2-3, is NAGVMQNPRHLVRRRGQEARLRCSPMKGHSHVYWYRQLPEEGLKFMVYLQKENIIDESGMPKERFSAEFPKEGPSILRIQQVVRGDSAAYFCASSPPYIQDTQYFGPGTRLTVL.

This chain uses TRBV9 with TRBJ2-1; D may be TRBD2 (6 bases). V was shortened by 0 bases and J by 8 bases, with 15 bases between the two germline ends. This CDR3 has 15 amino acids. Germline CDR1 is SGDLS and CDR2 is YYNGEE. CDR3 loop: CASSVASTSNDEQFF. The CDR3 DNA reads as TGTGCCAGCAGCGTAGCTTCGACTAGTAACGATGAGCAGTTCTTC.

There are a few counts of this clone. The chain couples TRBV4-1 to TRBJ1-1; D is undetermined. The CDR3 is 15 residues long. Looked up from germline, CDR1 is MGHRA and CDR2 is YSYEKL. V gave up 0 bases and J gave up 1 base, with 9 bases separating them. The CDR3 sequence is CASSQDSPGNTEAFF. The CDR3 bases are TGCGCCAGCAGCCAAGATAGCCCGGGGAACACTGAAGCTTTCTTT.

Written as DNA, the CDR3 is TGTGCCAGCAGTGACGGGGGCAATCAGCCCCAGCATTTT. Translated: CASSDGGNQPQHF. The chain has TRBV25-1 and TRBJ1-5; no definite D call. The CDR3 sequence is 13 residues long. Trimming removed 3 bases at V and 2 bases at J, with 5 bases between. Per germline, CDR1 MGHDK and CDR2 SYGVNS.

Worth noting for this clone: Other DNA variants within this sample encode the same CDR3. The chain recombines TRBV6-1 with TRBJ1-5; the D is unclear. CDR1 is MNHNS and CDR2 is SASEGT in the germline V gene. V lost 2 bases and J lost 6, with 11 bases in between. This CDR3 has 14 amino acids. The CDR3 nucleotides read TGTGCCAGCAGTGAACTAGGACGGGGTCAGCCCCAGCATTTT. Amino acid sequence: CASSELGRGQPQHF.

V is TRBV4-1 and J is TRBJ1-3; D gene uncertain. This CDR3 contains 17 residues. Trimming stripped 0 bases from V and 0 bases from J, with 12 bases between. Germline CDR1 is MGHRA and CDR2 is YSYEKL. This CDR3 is CASSQEATPFSGNTIYF. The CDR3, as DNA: TGCGCCAGCAGCCAAGAGGCGACACCTTTCTCTGGAAACACCATATATTTT.

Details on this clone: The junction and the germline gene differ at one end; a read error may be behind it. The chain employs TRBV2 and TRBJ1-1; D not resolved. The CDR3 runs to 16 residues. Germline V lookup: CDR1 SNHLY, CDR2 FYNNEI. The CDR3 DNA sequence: TGTGCCAGCAGTGAAGTAGGTGTGCGGGCAAACAGTGAAGCTTTCTTT. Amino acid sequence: CASSEVGVRANSEAFF.

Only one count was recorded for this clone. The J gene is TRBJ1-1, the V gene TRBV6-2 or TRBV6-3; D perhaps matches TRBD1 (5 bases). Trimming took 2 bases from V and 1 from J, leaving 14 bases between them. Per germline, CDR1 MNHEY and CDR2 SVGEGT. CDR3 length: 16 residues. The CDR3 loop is CASSYPVEGWNTEAFF. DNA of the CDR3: TGTGCCAGCAGTTACCCCGTGGAGGGGTGGAACACTGAAGCTTTCTTT.

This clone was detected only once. CDR3 bases: TGTGCCTGGAGTCCGGAGCAAGAGACCCAGTACTTC. Amino acids: CAWSPEQETQYF. This chain connects TRBV30 to TRBJ2-5; D is uncertain. CDR1 is GTSNPN, CDR2 SVGIG, per germline (reference sequence). The CDR3 extends over 12 amino acids. The V end lost 2 bases, the J end lost 2 bases, and 6 bases lay between the germline ends.

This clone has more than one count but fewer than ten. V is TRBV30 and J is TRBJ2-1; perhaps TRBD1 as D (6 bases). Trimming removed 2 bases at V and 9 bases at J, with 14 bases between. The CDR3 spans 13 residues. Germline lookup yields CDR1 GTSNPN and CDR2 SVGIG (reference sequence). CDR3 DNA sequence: TGTGCCTGGAGTAGACAGGTAGTAGGTGAGCAGTTCTTC. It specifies CAWSRQVVGEQFF.

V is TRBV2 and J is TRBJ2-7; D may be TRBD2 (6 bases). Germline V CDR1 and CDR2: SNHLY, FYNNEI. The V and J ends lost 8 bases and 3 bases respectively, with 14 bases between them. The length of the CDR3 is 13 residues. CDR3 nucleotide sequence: TGTGCCAGCTCCGGCGGGGTAGACTACGAGCAGTACTTC. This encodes CASSGGVDYEQYF.

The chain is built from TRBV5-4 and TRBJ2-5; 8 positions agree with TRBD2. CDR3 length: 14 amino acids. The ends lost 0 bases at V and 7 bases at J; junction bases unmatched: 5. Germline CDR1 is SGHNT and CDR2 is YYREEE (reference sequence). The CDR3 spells CASSLELAAGTQYF. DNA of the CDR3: TGTGCCAGCAGCTTGGAACTAGCGGCGGGGACCCAGTACTTC.

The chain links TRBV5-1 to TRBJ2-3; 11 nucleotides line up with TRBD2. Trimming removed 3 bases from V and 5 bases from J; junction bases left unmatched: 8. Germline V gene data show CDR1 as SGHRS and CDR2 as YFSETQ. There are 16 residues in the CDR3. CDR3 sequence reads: CASSWSLSGREDTQYF. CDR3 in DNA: TGCGCCAGCAGCTGGAGTCTTAGCGGGAGGGAAGATACGCAGTATTTT.

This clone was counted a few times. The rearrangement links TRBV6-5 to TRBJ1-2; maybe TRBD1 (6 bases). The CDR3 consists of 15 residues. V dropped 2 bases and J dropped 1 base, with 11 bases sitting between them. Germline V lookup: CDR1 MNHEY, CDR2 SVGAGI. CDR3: CASSYRGAVNYGYTF. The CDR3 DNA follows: TGTGCCAGCAGTTACCGGGGGGCTGTTAACTATGGCTACACCTTC.

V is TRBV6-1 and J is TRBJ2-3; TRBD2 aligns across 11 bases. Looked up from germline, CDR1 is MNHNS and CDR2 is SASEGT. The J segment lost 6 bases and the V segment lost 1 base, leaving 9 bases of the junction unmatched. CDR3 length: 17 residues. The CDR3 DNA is TGTGCCAGCAGTGAAGGTATAGCGGGAGGGCCTAGTGATACGCAGTATTTT. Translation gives CASSEGIAGGPSDTQYF.

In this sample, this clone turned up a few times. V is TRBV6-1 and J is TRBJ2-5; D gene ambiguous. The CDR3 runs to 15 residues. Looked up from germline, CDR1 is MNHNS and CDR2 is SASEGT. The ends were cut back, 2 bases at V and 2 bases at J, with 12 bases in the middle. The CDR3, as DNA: TGTGCCAGCAGTGAAACGCTGGCCAGACAAGAGACCCAGTACTTC. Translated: CASSETLARQETQYF.

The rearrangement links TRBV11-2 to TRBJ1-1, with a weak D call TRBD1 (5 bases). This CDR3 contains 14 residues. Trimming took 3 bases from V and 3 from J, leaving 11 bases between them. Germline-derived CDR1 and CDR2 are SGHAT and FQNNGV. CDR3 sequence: CASSFLSGDTEAFF. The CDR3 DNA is TGTGCCAGCAGCTTTCTATCGGGGGACACTGAAGCTTTCTTT.

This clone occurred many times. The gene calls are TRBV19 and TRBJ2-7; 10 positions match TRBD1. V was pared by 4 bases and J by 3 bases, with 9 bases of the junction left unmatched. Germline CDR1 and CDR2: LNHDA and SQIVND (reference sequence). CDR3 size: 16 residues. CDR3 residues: CASSRTGTGVGYEQYF. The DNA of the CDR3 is TGTGCCAGTAGTAGGACCGGGACAGGGGTCGGCTACGAGCAGTACTTC.

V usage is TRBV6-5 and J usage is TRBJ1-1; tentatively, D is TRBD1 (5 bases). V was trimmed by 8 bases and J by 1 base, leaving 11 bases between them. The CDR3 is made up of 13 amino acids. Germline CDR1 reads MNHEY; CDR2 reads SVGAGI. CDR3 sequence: CASAGRANTEAFF. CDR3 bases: TGTGCCAGCGCCGGCAGGGCGAACACTGAAGCTTTCTTT.

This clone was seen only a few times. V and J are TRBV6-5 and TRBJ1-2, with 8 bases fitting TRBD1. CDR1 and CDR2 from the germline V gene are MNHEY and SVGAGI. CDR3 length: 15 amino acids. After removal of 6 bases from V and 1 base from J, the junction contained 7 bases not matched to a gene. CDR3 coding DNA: TGTGCCAGCAGAAGTACAGGGGGACGTAACTATGGCTACACCTTC. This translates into CASRSTGGRNYGYTF.

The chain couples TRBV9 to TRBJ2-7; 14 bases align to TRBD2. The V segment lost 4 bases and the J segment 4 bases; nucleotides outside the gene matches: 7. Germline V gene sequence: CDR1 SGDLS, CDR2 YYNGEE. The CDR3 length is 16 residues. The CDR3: CASSPGLAGVGYEQYF. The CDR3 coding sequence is TGTGCCAGCAGCCCGGGACTAGCGGGAGTAGGGTACGAGCAGTACTTC. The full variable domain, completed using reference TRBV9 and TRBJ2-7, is DSGVTQTPKHLITATGQRVTLRCSPRSGDLSVYWYQQSLDQGLQFLIQYYNGEERAKGNILERFSAQQFPDLHSELNLSSLELGDSALYFCASSPGLAGVGYEQYFGPGTRLTVT.

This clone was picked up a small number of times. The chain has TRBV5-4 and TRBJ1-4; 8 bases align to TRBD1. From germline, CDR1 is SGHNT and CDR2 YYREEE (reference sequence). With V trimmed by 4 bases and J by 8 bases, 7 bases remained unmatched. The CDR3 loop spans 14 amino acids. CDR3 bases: TGTGCCAGCAGCCGGACAGGGCAGCTGGAAAAACTGTTTTTT. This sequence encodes CASSRTGQLEKLFF.

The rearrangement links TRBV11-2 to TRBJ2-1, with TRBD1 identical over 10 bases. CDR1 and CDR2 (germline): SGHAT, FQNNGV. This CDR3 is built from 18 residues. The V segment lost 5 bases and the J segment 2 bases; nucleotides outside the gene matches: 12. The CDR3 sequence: CASSPRDRGARAYNEQFF. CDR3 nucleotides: TGTGCCAGCAGCCCGCGGGACAGGGGAGCCAGGGCCTACAATGAGCAGTTCTTC.

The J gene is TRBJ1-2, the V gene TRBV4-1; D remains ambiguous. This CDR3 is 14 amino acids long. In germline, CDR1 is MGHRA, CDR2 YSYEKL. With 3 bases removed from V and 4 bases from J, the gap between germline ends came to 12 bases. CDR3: CASSHFPLSYGYTF. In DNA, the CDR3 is TGCGCCAGCAGCCACTTTCCGCTCAGCTATGGCTACACCTTC.

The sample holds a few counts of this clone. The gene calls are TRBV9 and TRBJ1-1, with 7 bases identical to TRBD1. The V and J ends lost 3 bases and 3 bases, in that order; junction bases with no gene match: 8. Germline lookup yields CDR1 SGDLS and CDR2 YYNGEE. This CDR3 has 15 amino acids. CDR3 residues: CASSGSTGRHTEAFF. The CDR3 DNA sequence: TGTGCCAGCAGCGGCTCGACAGGGAGGCACACTGAAGCTTTCTTT.

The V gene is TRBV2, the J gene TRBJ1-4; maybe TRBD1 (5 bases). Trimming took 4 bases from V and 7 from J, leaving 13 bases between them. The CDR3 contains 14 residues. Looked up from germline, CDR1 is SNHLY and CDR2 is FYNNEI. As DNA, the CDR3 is TGTGCCAGCAGTGCCTGGCAGGGAATTGAAAAACTGTTTTTT. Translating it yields CASSAWQGIEKLFF.

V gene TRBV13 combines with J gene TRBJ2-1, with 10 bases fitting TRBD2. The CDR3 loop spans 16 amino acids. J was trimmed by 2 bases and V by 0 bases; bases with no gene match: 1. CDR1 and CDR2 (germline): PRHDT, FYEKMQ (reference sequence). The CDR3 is CASSLGGLAAYNEQFF. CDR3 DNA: TGTGCCAGCAGCTTAGGCGGACTAGCGGCCTACAATGAGCAGTTCTTC.

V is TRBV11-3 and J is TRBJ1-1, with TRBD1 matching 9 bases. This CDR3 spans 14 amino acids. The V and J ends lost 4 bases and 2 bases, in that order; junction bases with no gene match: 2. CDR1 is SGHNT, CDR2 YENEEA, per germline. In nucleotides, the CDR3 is TGTGCCAGCAGCTACAGGGGGCTCAACACTGAAGCTTTCTTT. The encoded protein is CASSYRGLNTEAFF.